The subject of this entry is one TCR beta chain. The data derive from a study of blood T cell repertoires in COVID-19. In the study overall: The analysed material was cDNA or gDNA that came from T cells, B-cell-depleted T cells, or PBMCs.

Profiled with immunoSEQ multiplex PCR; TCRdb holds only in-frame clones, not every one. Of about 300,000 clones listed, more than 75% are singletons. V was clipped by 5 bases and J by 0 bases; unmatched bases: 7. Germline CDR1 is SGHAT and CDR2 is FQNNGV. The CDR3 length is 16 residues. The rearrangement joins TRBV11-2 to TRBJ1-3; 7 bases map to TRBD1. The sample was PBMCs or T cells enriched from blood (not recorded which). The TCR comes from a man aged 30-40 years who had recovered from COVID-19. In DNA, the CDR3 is TGTGCCAGCAGCGCGGACAGGACCCGCTCTGGAAACACCATATATTTT. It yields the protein CASSADRTRSGNTIYF.